The 11 T cell receptor beta chains in this list originate from one sample, sequenced in a study of cytomegalovirus exposure and HLA in healthy donors. Profiled with immunoSEQ multiplex PCR; TCRdb holds only in-frame clones, not every one. The top ten clones hold roughly 3% of a sample with some 140,000 clones, roughly nine tenths of them seen once. Sample: PBMCs. Receptor source: a man aged 18-30 years in good health and CMV-seronegative.

This clone has a single count. V is TRBV6-1 and J is TRBJ1-2; D ambiguous. The V end was cut by 5 bases, the J end by 4 bases, with 14 bases between. In germline, CDR1 is MNHNS, CDR2 SASEGT. This CDR3 comprises 14 residues. The CDR3 DNA sequence: TGTGCCAGCAGTCCAACCGACATCCTCTATGGCTACACCTTC. Residues: CASSPTDILYGYTF.

V is TRBV19 and J is TRBJ2-1; 7 nucleotides align to TRBD2. With V trimmed by 5 bases and J by 0 bases, 13 bases remained unmatched. CDR1 LNHDA and CDR2 SQIVND come from the germline V gene (reference sequence). The length of the CDR3 is 18 residues. The CDR3 bases are TGTGCCAGTAGTTGGGGTTTTGGGGGGGAAAGCTCCTACAATGAGCAGTTCTTC. The encoded protein is CASSWGFGGESSYNEQFF.

The chain joins TRBV6-6 to TRBJ2-1, with 14 nucleotides matching TRBD2. CDR3 length equals 16 residues. Trimming took 6 bases from V and 8 from J; bases not matched to a gene: 9. Germline V gene data show CDR1 as MNHNY and CDR2 as SVGAGI (reference sequence). The DNA for the CDR3 is TGTGCCAGCAGGCCGACTAGCGGGAGGGTAATAGATGAGCAGTTCTTC. Amino acid sequence: CASRPTSGRVIDEQFF.

The V gene is TRBV6-5, the J gene TRBJ2-7, with 8 bases lining up with TRBD2. The CDR3 covers 14 residues. From germline, CDR1 is MNHEY and CDR2 SVGAGI. The V gene end was trimmed by 6 bases and the J gene end by 1 base; junction bases not matched to a gene: 5. CDR3 amino acids: CASSPGGVSYEQYF. The CDR3, as DNA: TGTGCCAGCAGCCCCGGGGGGGTGTCCTACGAGCAGTACTTC.

The rearrangement joins TRBV2 to TRBJ2-5; the D gene is possibly TRBD1 (5 bases). Germline V gene lookup returns CDR1 SNHLY and CDR2 FYNNEI. V lost 6 bases, J lost 2 bases, and 7 bases lay in between. The CDR3 runs 12 residues. CDR3 coding DNA: TGTGCCAGCAGGACAGATCAAGAGACCCAGTACTTC. Residues: CASRTDQETQYF.

J is TRBJ2-6 and V is TRBV5-1; unclear D gene. The length of the CDR3 is 13 residues. V was clipped by 4 bases and J by 5 bases, with 7 bases between them. In germline, CDR1 is SGHRS, CDR2 YFSETQ. The CDR3 loop reads CASSPQWANVLTF. CDR3 bases: TGCGCCAGCAGCCCACAGTGGGCCAACGTCCTGACTTTC. Filled out from reference TRBV5-1 and TRBJ2-6, the complete variable domain reads KAGVTQTPRYLIKTRGQQVTLSCSPISGHRSVSWYQQTPGQGLQFLFEYFSETQRNKGNFPGRFSGRQFSNSRSEMNVSTLELGDSALYLCASSPQWANVLTFGAGSRLTVL.

J is TRBJ2-7 and V is TRBV7-9; TRBD2 matches at 7 bases. With 1 base clipped from V and 7 bases from J, the junction kept 10 bases outside the gene matches. The CDR3 has 15 amino acids. The germline V gene has CDR1 SEHNR and CDR2 FQNEAQ (reference sequence). CDR3 in amino acids: CASSLERDYSAEQYF. DNA for the CDR3: TGTGCCAGCAGCTTAGAAAGGGACTATAGCGCAGAGCAGTACTTC. Supplemented by reference TRBV7-9 and TRBJ2-7, the full variable domain reads DTGVSQNPRHKITKRGQNVTFRCDPISEHNRLYWYRQTLGQGPEFLTYFQNEAQLEKSRLLSDRFSAERPKGSFSTLEIQRTEQGDSAMYLCASSLERDYSAEQYFGPGTRLTVT.

The chain recombines TRBV7-9 with TRBJ2-7, with 9 bases that match TRBD1. V shed 4 bases, J shed 4 bases, and the junction held 8 bases outside the gene matches. The CDR3 sequence is 15 residues long. CDR1 is SEHNR, CDR2 FQNEAQ, per germline (reference sequence). In DNA form, the CDR3 reads TGTGCCAGCAGCTCCCGGGACAGGGTCGGATACGAGCAGTACTTC. This sequence encodes CASSSRDRVGYEQYF. Supplemented by reference TRBV7-9 and TRBJ2-7, the full variable domain reads DTGVSQNPRHKITKRGQNVTFRCDPISEHNRLYWYRQTLGQGPEFLTYFQNEAQLEKSRLLSDRFSAERPKGSFSTLEIQRTEQGDSAMYLCASSSRDRVGYEQYFGPGTRLTVT.

This chain joins TRBV19 and TRBJ1-6; D call uncertain. V lost 3 bases to trimming and J lost 7 bases, with 7 bases between them. CDR3 length equals 13 residues. CDR1 LNHDA and CDR2 SQIVND come from the germline V gene (reference sequence). The CDR3 here is CASSIPLNSPLHF. The CDR3 bases are TGTGCCAGTAGTATCCCTCTAAATTCACCCCTCCACTTT.

The chain links TRBV4-2 to TRBJ2-5; tentatively, D is TRBD2 (6 bases). Per the germline V gene, CDR1 is LGHNA and CDR2 is YNFKEQ. The CDR3 extends over 15 amino acids. V lost 0 bases to trimming and J lost 3 bases, with 11 bases between them. The CDR3 region is CASSQDRLGEETQYF. In DNA, the CDR3 is TGTGCCAGCAGCCAAGATAGACTAGGAGAAGAGACCCAGTACTTC.

There are many counts of this clone. J is TRBJ1-4 and V is TRBV5-1; a possible D gene is TRBD1 (5 bases). Germline CDR1 reads SGHRS; CDR2 reads YFSETQ. The V and J ends lost 0 bases and 1 base respectively, with 7 bases between them. The CDR3 is 15 amino acids. The chain's CDR3 is CASSLAGGTNEKLFF. DNA for the CDR3: TGCGCCAGCAGCTTGGCCGGGGGAACTAATGAAAAACTGTTTTTT.